This T cell receptor (beta chain) emerged from a study of graft-versus-host responses after intestinal transplantation. Looking at the study overall: Every one of the recipients received anti-thymocyte globulin induction and afterwards took tacrolimus and steroids for around 3 years.

Study-level findings and limits: Detection of GvH clones occurred in recipient marrow, and some had their first appearance in ileum or blood. Early declines in HvG clones that occurred post-transplant were associated with peak circulating GvH clone levels. The study found high graft-versus-host to host-versus-graft clonal ratios in allografts of patients with graft-donor T cell macrochimerism.

The germline V gene has CDR1 MNHEY and CDR2 SVGAGI. CDR3 size: 14 residues. V lost 6 bases, J lost 4 bases, and 3 bases stayed unmatched. Generated by immunoSEQ multiplex PCR, the TCRdb table keeps only in-frame clones and is missing some. The sample has about 120,000 clones; over 80% are singletons. With respect to this clone: Its target is not known.

This chain joins TRBV6-5 and TRBJ2-5; TRBD1 agrees at 12 bases. This specimen consisted of unstimulated CD4+ T cells sorted from spleen or lymph node cells, obtained before intestinal transplant. The sequence came from a human donor who received an intestinal transplant. The CDR3 sequence is CASRGDRGLETQYF. The CDR3 bases are TGTGCCAGCAGGGGGGACAGGGGGCTAGAGACCCAGTACTTC.